These 6 T cell receptor beta chains were sequenced from one sample in a study of cytomegalovirus exposure and HLA in healthy donors. The PCR used 60 Vbeta and 13 Jbeta primers. Libraries were prepared by immunoSEQ multiplex PCR; TCRdb keeps only in-frame clonotypes and omits some of them. The sample has over 150,000 clones; about three quarters are singletons. The specimen sequenced was PBMCs. The receptor set was obtained from a woman in her 50s in good health and CMV-seropositive.

The rearrangement uses TRBV19 and TRBJ1-1; D might be TRBD1 (5 bases). The CDR3 totals 14 residues. Germline V gene data show CDR1 as LNHDA and CDR2 as SQIVND (reference sequence). V lost 2 bases, J lost 3 bases, and 10 bases lay in between. The CDR3 region has the DNA TGTGCCAGTAGTATACTACGGGGGGACACTGAAGCTTTCTTT. Amino acid sequence: CASSILRGDTEAFF.

CDR3 sequence: CASSPRDRGRNYGYTF. The CDR3 nucleotides read TGTGCCAGCAGCCCCCGGGACAGGGGAAGGAACTATGGCTACACCTTC. The rearrangement links TRBV5-8 to TRBJ1-2; 10 positions match TRBD1. Germline lookup yields CDR1 SGHTS and CDR2 YDEGEE. The CDR3 is 16 residues long. After removal of 4 bases from V and 2 bases from J, the junction contained 8 bases not matched to a gene.

This chain uses TRBV4-3 with TRBJ2-7; 8 bases are shared with TRBD1. Germline V gene data show CDR1 as LGHNA and CDR2 as YSLEER. The CDR3 is made up of 16 amino acids. The V segment lost 0 bases and the J segment 3 bases; nucleotides outside the gene matches: 7. The CDR3 reads CASSQDRNDRGYEQYF. CDR3 bases: TGCGCCAGCAGCCAAGATCGAAACGACAGGGGCTACGAGCAGTACTTC.

V usage is TRBV4-3 and J usage is TRBJ2-1, with D tentatively TRBD1 (5 bases). CDR1 and CDR2 (germline): LGHNA, YSLEER. With 0 bases removed from V and 6 bases from J, the gap between germline ends came to 12 bases. There are 15 residues in the CDR3. The CDR3 bases are TGCGCCAGCAGCCAAGAGAAGGGGTACGGCAATGAGCAGTTCTTC. Translation gives CASSQEKGYGNEQFF.

About this clone itself: A read error may produce the germline difference seen at one junction end. This CDR3 reads CASSPGTGSKKLFF. CDR3 in DNA: TGTGCTAGCAGCCCCGGGACAGGGTCAAAAAAACTGTTTTTT. The genes are TRBV7-7 and TRBJ1-4; 9 positions match TRBD1. The CDR3 spans 14 residues. Germline-derived CDR1 and CDR2 are SSHAT and FNYEAQ (reference sequence).

V gene TRBV7-3 combines with J gene TRBJ2-3; D unresolved. The germline V gene encodes CDR1 SGHTA and CDR2 FQGTGA. This CDR3 spans 13 amino acids. V shed 2 bases and J shed 6 bases, with 9 bases lying between them. CDR3 residues: CASSLLPRDTQYF. The CDR3 nucleotides read TGTGCCAGCAGCTTACTCCCCCGTGATACGCAGTATTTT.